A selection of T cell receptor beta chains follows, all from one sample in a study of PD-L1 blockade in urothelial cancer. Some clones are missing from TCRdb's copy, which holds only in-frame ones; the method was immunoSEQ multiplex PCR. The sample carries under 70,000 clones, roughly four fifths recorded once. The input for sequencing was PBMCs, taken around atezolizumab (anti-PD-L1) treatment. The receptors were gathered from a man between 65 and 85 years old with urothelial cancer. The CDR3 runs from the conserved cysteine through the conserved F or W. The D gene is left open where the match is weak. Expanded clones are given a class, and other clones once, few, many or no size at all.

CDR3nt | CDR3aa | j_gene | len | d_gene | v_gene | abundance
TGTGCCAGCACTGACAGGGAGAGGGCAGATACGCAGTATTTT | CASTDRERADTQYF | TRBJ2-3 | 14 | TRBD1 | TRBV27 | few
TGTGCCAGTAGTATAGGGGCAGGGAAGAACACTGAAGCTTTCTTT | CASSIGAGKNTEAFF | TRBJ1-1 | 15 | . | TRBV19 | once
TGCGCCAGCAGCCCCCTTTCCCTCGCGGCCTCCTACGAGCAGTACTTC | CASSPLSLAASYEQYF | TRBJ2-7 | 16 | . | TRBV4-3 | .
TGCGCCAGCAGTGAGTCGCTTGGAGGGAGGGTGACAGATACGCAGTATTTT | CASSESLGGRVTDTQYF | TRBJ2-3 | 17 | TRBD2 | TRBV10-2 | .
TGTGCCAGCAGGCAACCGGGAGACGGCACAGATACGCAGTATTTT | CASRQPGDGTDTQYF | TRBJ2-3 | 15 | . | TRBV25-1 | .
TGTGCCAGCAGCCTACGACTAGCGGGAGGTCTCCGTACGCAGTATTTT | CASSLRLAGGLRTQYF | TRBJ2-3 | 16 | TRBD2 | TRBV11-2 | .
TGTGCCAGCAGCGACCGGGACAGGGTGAACACTGAAGCTTTCTTT | CASSDRDRVNTEAFF | TRBJ1-1 | 15 | TRBD1 | TRBV5-4 | once
TGTGCCAGCAAAGGGATAGGGGGCGGAGGCTACACCTTC | CASKGIGGGGYTF | TRBJ1-2 | 13 | TRBD1 | TRBV6-1 | .
TGTGCCAGCAGTGAAAGCTGGACAGGGCCCAATCAGCCCCAGCATTTT | CASSESWTGPNQPQHF | TRBJ1-5 | 16 | TRBD1 | TRBV2 | once
TGCGCCAGCAGCCAAGGGGGCGCCTACAATGAGCAGTTCTTC | CASSQGGAYNEQFF | TRBJ2-1 | 14 | . | TRBV4-3 | .
TGTGCCTGGAGTGTAGGAGGGAACACTGAAGCTTTCTTT | CAWSVGGNTEAFF | TRBJ1-1 | 13 | . | TRBV30 | .
TGTGCCAGCAGTGTGACAGGGGAGCAGTACTTC | CASSVTGEQYF | TRBJ2-7 | 11 | TRBD1 | TRBV2 | .
TGTGCCAGCAGCCCACGACTAGAGCGAGCCTACAATGAGCAGTTCTTC | CASSPRLERAYNEQFF | TRBJ2-1 | 16 | . | TRBV5-4 | .
TGTGCCAGCAGCTTAGTGTCTAGCGGAAGCACAGATACGCAGTATTTT | CASSLVSSGSTDTQYF | TRBJ2-3 | 16 | TRBD2 | TRBV7-2 | .
TGTGCCAGCAGCTTACAGACAGGGGATGATGGCTACACCTTC | CASSLQTGDDGYTF | TRBJ1-2 | 14 | TRBD1 | TRBV7-9 | .
TGTGCCAGCAGCTTCAGGGGCGGTCAAGAGACCCAGTACTTC | CASSFRGGQETQYF | TRBJ2-5 | 14 | . | TRBV7-6 | .
TGTGCCAGCAGTTACGGCGCACAGGGGGCTGGTGGCTACACCTTC | CASSYGAQGAGGYTF | TRBJ1-2 | 15 | TRBD1 | TRBV6-6 | few
TGTGCCAGCAGCCTCGGGGGGAGCTCCTACAATGAGCAGTTCTTC | CASSLGGSSYNEQFF | TRBJ2-1 | 15 | TRBD2 | TRBV11-1 | .
TGCAGCGTTGCGGGATCTAATGAAAAACTGTTTTTT | CSVAGSNEKLFF | TRBJ1-4 | 12 | . | TRBV29-1 | .
TGCGCCAGCAGCCAAGCCACGGCAGGGGGAACCTACGAGCAGTACTTC | CASSQATAGGTYEQYF | TRBJ2-7 | 16 | TRBD1 | TRBV4-1 | .
TGCGCCAGCAGCTTGAAGACTAGCGGCACAGATACGCAGTATTTT | CASSLKTSGTDTQYF | TRBJ2-3 | 15 | TRBD2 | TRBV5-1 | .
TGTGCCAGTAAAGAGAGCGGGATGGGCGATGAGCAGTTCTTC | CASKESGMGDEQFF | TRBJ2-1 | 14 | TRBD2 | TRBV19 | .
TGTGCCAGCAGCCCCGGGGACAGGGGAAACACCATATATTTT | CASSPGDRGNTIYF | TRBJ1-3 | 14 | TRBD1 | TRBV9 | .
TGTGCCAGCAGCCCAAAAAGGGGGCGGGGAGCTTTCTTT | CASSPKRGRGAFF | TRBJ1-1 | 13 | TRBD1 | TRBV7-2 | .
TGTGCCAGCAGCTCGGCAGGGCGCATGGACACTGAAGCTTTCTTT | CASSSAGRMDTEAFF | TRBJ1-1 | 15 | . | TRBV5-4 | .
TGTGCCAGCAGCTGGGAGTCATGGAGGGGGCATGAAAAACTGTTTTTT | CASSWESWRGHEKLFF | TRBJ1-4 | 16 | TRBD1 | TRBV11-2 | .
TGTGCCAGTAGTATAAGGGAGGTGAACACTGAAGCTTTCTTT | CASSIREVNTEAFF | TRBJ1-1 | 14 | . | TRBV19 | .
TGTGCCAGCAGTTTGCGCGCCAATCAGCCCCAGCATTTT | CASSLRANQPQHF | TRBJ1-5 | 13 | . | TRBV27 | once
TGTGCCATCCAGGACAGAGACAATGAGCAGTTCTTC | CAIQDRDNEQFF | TRBJ2-1 | 12 | . | TRBV10-3 | .
TGTGCCAGCAGTGAACTAGCGGGAGGTATGTTTGATGAGCAGTTCTTC | CASSELAGGMFDEQFF | TRBJ2-1 | 16 | TRBD2 | TRBV6-1 | .
TGTGCCAGCAGCTTAGATAGGGACAGGCCCCAGTACTTC | CASSLDRDRPQYF | TRBJ2-7 | 13 | TRBD1 | TRBV7-2 | .
TGCGCCAGCAGCCTTTTATCAGGTGCAACTAATGAAAAACTGTTTTTT | CASSLLSGATNEKLFF | TRBJ1-4 | 16 | . | TRBV5-1 | .
TGTGCCAGCAGCTTAGGCCTCGGGGGATTTGGATACAATGAGCAGTTCTTC | CASSLGLGGFGYNEQFF | TRBJ2-1 | 17 | . | TRBV7-2 | .
TGTGCCTCAGGGTGGGGGCGAGAGACCCAGTACTTC | CASGWGRETQYF | TRBJ2-5 | 12 | . | TRBV6-6 | .
TGCGCCAGCAGCTTCACAGCGGGAGGCGTCTACGAGCAGTACTTC | CASSFTAGGVYEQYF | TRBJ2-7 | 15 | TRBD2 | TRBV5-1 | once
TGCGCCAGCAGCTTGAGTGGGACAGGGACCTACGAGCAGTACTTC | CASSLSGTGTYEQYF | TRBJ2-7 | 15 | TRBD1 | TRBV5-1 | .
TGCGCCAGCAGCCAAGCGTTTTCCGGACTAGCGGGAGTTAATGAGCAGTTCTTC | CASSQAFSGLAGVNEQFF | TRBJ2-1 | 18 | TRBD2 | TRBV4-3 | few
TGTGCCACCATGGACAGGGGATCAACTAATGAAAAACTGTTTTTT | CATMDRGSTNEKLFF | TRBJ1-4 | 15 | TRBD1 | TRBV10-3 | once
TGCGCCAGCAGTCCCGGGGCCCAGCATTTT | CASSPGAQHF | TRBJ1-5 | 10 | . | TRBV23-1 | .